This entry is about one T cell receptor (beta chain). No antigen is known for it. The data were produced by immunoSEQ multiplex PCR, yet TCRdb's version contains in-frame clones alone and is incomplete. The sample lists about 110,000 clones, roughly 91% occurring once. Germline lookup yields CDR1 SGHDT and CDR2 YYEEEE. Trimming removed 5 bases from V and 4 bases from J, with 10 bases in between. The CDR3 is 14 amino acids. No infections or other immune events were documented during collection. This entry comes from a study of identifying expanded T cells in peripheral blood. The study, taken as a whole, reports: Clone count variance between approximately 2-week samples rose with total template count.

This clonotype originated in a person aged 18 to 75 in good health. Sample: blood. This chain joins TRBV5-6 and TRBJ1-6; D call uncertain. The CDR3 bases are TGTGCCAGCAGGCGGATAGGGTATAATTCACCCCTCCACTTT. Translating gives CASRRIGYNSPLHF.